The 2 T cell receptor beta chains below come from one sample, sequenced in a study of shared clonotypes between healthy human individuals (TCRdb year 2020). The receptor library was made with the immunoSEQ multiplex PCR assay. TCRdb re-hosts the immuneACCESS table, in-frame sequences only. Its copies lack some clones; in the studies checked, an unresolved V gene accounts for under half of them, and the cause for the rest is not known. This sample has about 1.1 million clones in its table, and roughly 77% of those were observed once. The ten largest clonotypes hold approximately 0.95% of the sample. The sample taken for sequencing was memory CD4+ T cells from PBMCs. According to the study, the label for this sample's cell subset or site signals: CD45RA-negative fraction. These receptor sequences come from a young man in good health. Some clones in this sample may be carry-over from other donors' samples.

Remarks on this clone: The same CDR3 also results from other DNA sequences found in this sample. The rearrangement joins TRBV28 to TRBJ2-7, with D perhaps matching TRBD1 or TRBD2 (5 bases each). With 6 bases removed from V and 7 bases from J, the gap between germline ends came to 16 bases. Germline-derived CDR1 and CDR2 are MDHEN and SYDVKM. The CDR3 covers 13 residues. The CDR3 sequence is CASSPRGVGEQYF. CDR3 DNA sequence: TGTGCCAGCAGCCCTCGAGGGGTTGGAGAGCAGTACTTC.

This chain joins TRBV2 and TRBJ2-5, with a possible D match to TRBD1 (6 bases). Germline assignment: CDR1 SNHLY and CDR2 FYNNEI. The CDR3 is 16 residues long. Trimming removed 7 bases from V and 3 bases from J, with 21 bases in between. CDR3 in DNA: TGTGCCAGCAAAAGGACAGACTTGGGAATGGAAGAGACCCAGTACTTC. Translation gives CASKRTDLGMEETQYF. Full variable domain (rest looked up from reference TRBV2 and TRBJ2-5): EPEVTQTPSHQVTQMGQEVILRCVPISNHLYFYWYRQILGQKVEFLVSFYNNEISEKSEIFDDQFSVERPDGSNFTLKIRSTKLEDSAMYFCASKRTDLGMEETQYFGPGTRLLVL.